This T cell receptor (beta chain) originates from a study of cytomegalovirus exposure and HLA in healthy donors (dated by TCRdb to 2016 to 2017). Context from the whole study: An earlier analysis of approximately 590 of the donors reported 250 to 300 Gb of sequence data and 117 million unique TCR beta sequences from about 200 million T cells. Donor age, sex, ethnicity and CMV serostatus were compiled alongside the repertoire data. In a later analysis, previously published TCR beta repertoires from 500 to 750 donors were re-analyzed and high-resolution HLA genotyping was added so that TCR occurrence patterns could be studied. Typing coverage differed by locus: A, B, C, DRB1 and DQB1 were typed in roughly 620-630 donors, DQA1 in 522, DPA1 in some 600, and DPB1 in just under 480. To decide whether each TCR beta V gene segment behaved as functional or pseudogenic, an earlier analysis of over 500 of the donors relied on high-throughput TCR beta sequencing. In a later genetic analysis, genome-wide SNP genotypes for about 55% of the roughly 670 donors were used, and that subset was treated as a discovery cohort. Of the 300 to 500 genotyped donors, 70% to 90% were placed in the genetic ancestry cluster associated with self-reported Caucasian donors. Every discovery cohort repertoire had been produced on one sequencing platform. To predict cytomegalovirus infection status, the study brought together high-throughput TCR immunosequencing, statistical association of individual TCRs with disease status, and machine learning. A separate validation cohort of 100 to 150 different subjects was used in addition to the 666-subject first cohort. Several DR-DQ haplotypes were treated as single units for association and clustering because of strong linkage in the cohort. Using immunosequencing, the study profiled T cell repertoires from 500 to 800 subjects and related those repertoires to cytomegalovirus serostatus. Rather than drawing on any new phenotypic data, the later analysis identified candidate immune exposures from TCR beta sequences and the way those sequences occurred across donors. Across around 400 genotyped donors of the cohort, an average of about 200,000 unique TCR beta nucleotide sequences per donor were sequenced, and 15% to 20% of those sequences were non-productive. Roughly 300 gigabases of sequencing data and tens of millions of unique TCR sequences were included in an early release covering several hundred HLA-typed donors. HLA typing covered class I and class II loci at four-digit resolution. The study was designed to test whether signatures of past pathogen exposure could be identified by cataloging public T cell receptors.

The CDR1 and CDR2 encoded by the germline V gene are SGHNT and YENEEA. Trimming leaves V shorter by 1 base and J shorter by 10 bases, with the junction holding 12 bases beyond the gene matches. The CDR3 spans 16 residues, from the cysteine through the phenylalanine. The entry retains the CDR3 DNA only, 48 bases that are in frame from base 1. Library preparation used the immunoSEQ multiplex PCR assay. For the multiplex PCR, a mixture combining 60 forward primers for TCR Vbeta segments and 13 reverse primers for TCR Jbeta segments was used. The CDR3 region of rearranged TCR beta genes was amplified from genomic DNA by a multiplex PCR assay. The Illumina HiSeq System was used to sequence the amplified TCR beta libraries as 87-base-pair reads. The study's own analysis went as follows. In a later analysis, 80 million or so unique TCR beta chains were counted across the roughly 670 repertoires, and around 10 million of these chains were shared by at least two donors. Raw reads were error-corrected and collapsed into unique sequences with a nearest-neighbor algorithm that merged closely related sequences to remove PCR and sequencing errors. To assign V, D and J gene segments, CDR3 sequences were aligned to IMGT reference sequences. For a sequence to be retained, a match of at least six nucleotides to both a V gene segment and a J gene segment was required. Rearrangements were called productive when the CDR3 lacked stop codons and stayed in frame with V and J; all others were non-productive. Following IMGT convention, CDR3 was defined as the stretch from the second conserved V-encoded cysteine to the conserved J-encoded phenylalanine. The earlier analysis of more than 450 of the donors excluded sequences that lacked an unambiguous match to a single V gene segment. In an earlier analysis of 587 of the donors, V segments were called functional above 56.7% productive rearrangements and were called segregating when the between-donor standard deviation exceeded 5%. A statistical classification framework was built for diagnosing cytomegalovirus status from the catalog of TCR beta chain sequences. In a later analysis, V and J genes were assigned by comparing TCR nucleotide sequences against IMGT/GENE-DB human TR gene sequences. Using the TCRdist pipeline, a later analysis assigned CDR3 sequences along with most-parsimonious VDJ recombination scenarios. In a later analysis, each TCR beta chain was defined by its CDR3 amino acid sequence together with its V-gene family, and reads without a unique V-gene family were excluded. As a way to deal with suspected cross-contamination and a sequencing artifact, a later analysis dropped hundreds of nucleotide sequences that were highly shared and had low generation probability. In a later analysis, a clonal expansion index was calculated for each public chain from normalized within-repertoire ranks of inferred template counts. In a later analysis, generation probabilities were computed using a VDJ recombination model fitted to out-of-frame rearrangements, and the results were checked against IGoR. In a later analysis, TCR-TCR, TCR-HLA and TCR-CMV co-occurrence was scored with hypergeometric tests, and a repertoire-size bias correction was applied to TCR pairs. False discovery rates were estimated in a later analysis by permuting HLA or CMV assignments 20 times. In a later analysis, co-occurring TCRs were grouped with DBSCAN, and TCRdist sequence similarity was added when clustering was performed within HLA-allele-positive subsets. Repertoires with fewer than 30,000 or more than 120,000 public chains, plus five repertoires with anomalous nucleotide sharing, were excluded from co-occurrence clustering. TCRdb stores this immuneACCESS table with in-frame sequences only. Part of the clones is absent; in the studies checked, under half of the shortfall reflects unresolved V genes, and no reason is known for the rest. The V and J calls and clone size come from that table; D and trimming were worked out from the DNA. In this sample the table shows 130,000 or so clones, approximately 85% of which occur a single time. The ten biggest clones cover under 8.5% of the sample.

The study at large found these results: Correlated functional status among segregating V segments might reflect linkage disequilibrium, but an unknown experimental factor could not be ruled out. Most CMV-associated TCR beta chains appeared to be HLA-restricted in a later analysis, and the HLA associations seemed to be driven largely by CMV exposure. Because some donors lacked HLA typing at each locus, the association tests relied only on the typed subset. In the study, approximately 160 TCR beta chains were listed as associated with cytomegalovirus. Presence/absence analyses assumed roughly uniform sequencing depth across donors, an assumption that may not hold. According to a later analysis, parvovirus B19, influenza, CMV and Epstein-Barr virus appeared linked to several top co-occurrence clusters. In this cohort, only TCR beta chains were sequenced, and detectable features were limited by the absence of alpha or paired-chain data. A further reported finding was that TCR beta sequences accurately predicted the HLA-A and HLA-B alleles for most subjects in the first cohort. In a later genetic analysis, a missense DCLRE1C variant was associated with V-gene and J-gene trimming of TCR beta chains, and the association was replicated in an independent cohort. In an earlier analysis of some 500 of the donors, most TCR beta V segments were observed in productive rearrangements about 90% or about 30% of the time, broadly matching IMGT annotations. The only immune exposure information available for the cohort was CMV serostatus. The authors suggested that the approach could potentially be extended to other disease states and immunological phenotypes. A later analysis associated around 16,000 TCR beta sequences with specific HLA alleles at a false discovery rate of 0.05. Compared with the roughly 600-donor mean, donors in an Asian-associated ancestry cluster had fewer N-insertions in productive TCRs, according to a later genetic analysis. When HLA alleles, especially DR and DQ, strongly co-occurred, TCR associations were difficult to assign to individual alleles. The sequencing pipeline was judged likely to have produced a cluster of highly shared sequence variants as a technical artifact. The classifier was reported to diagnose cytomegalovirus status with high specificity and sensitivity in both the original cohort and the validation cohort. Across donors, most TCR sequences were observed very rarely, whereas some public TCRs were present in many individuals. In a later analysis, TCR association rates were found to vary across HLA loci, with the most associated TCRs seen for DRB1 alleles and the fewest for HLA-C alleles. Three of the identified cytomegalovirus-associated TCR beta chains were confirmed in vitro to be specific for cytomegalovirus antigens. Because counts were too low, 15 to 20 rarely observed V segments, including chromosome 9 orphons, were excluded from the earlier analysis of roughly 580 of the donors. In a later analysis, HLA-associated TCR beta chains were found to be more clonally expanded and to have lower generation probabilities than equally common non-associated chains. The 87-base-pair reads could not distinguish some IMGT-functional V segments, including TRBV6-2 and TRBV6-3, so those segments were excluded.

The cohort was made up of approximately 700 healthy bone marrow donors. At the time of sampling, all cohort members were nominally healthy, though unrecorded immune exposures were likely present. The donor tested CMV seropositive, placing the donor among the 250 to 300 seropositive members of the cohort. A peripheral blood sample was provided by each donor, and peripheral blood mononuclear cells were used for TCR beta sequencing. Genomic DNA was extracted from the blood cell samples with the Qiagen DNeasy Blood Extraction Kit. A word on this clone: This receptor's antigen is unknown. No base-level quality is on record; no much larger clone is a single base apart.

The chain is assembled from TRBV11-3 and TRBJ2-3; a stretch of 9 junction bases matches TRBD2. The sample was PBMCs. The source of this sequence is a woman aged 30 to 39 in good health and CMV-seropositive. The sequenced DNA is TGTGCCAGCAGCTTAGGGGGAGCGGGAGGTGGAGGGGCGCAGTATTTT. It translates as CASSLGGAGGGGAQYF.